This T cell receptor (beta chain) was found in a study of blood T cell repertoires in COVID-19. Across the study: T cells, B-cell-depleted T cells, or PBMCs supplied cDNA or gDNA.

Looked up from germline, CDR1 is MDHEN and CDR2 is SYDVKM. CDR3 length: 17 residues. J was trimmed by 2 bases and V by 8 bases; bases with no gene match: 15. Repertoires were generated with immunoSEQ multiplex PCR, while TCRdb's copy carries only in-frame clones and drops some. The sample lists over 85,000 clones; approximately 78% were seen once. This receptor was identified in a man in his 60s with active or convalescent COVID-19. V and J are TRBV28 and TRBJ1-5; 7 bases are shared with TRBD1. The sequencing input was peripheral blood. CDR3 loop: CASSPRQGGMGNQPQHF. CDR3 DNA: TGTGCCAGCTCCCCTCGACAGGGTGGGATGGGCAATCAGCCCCAGCATTTT.